This T cell receptor (beta chain) was found in a study of blood T cell repertoires in COVID-19. In the study overall: COVID-19 samples, acute and convalescent, were from the United States, Italy and Spain. PBMCs, B-cell-depleted T cells, or T cells were the source of the cDNA or gDNA that made up the material.

V was cut by 2 bases and J by 3 bases, with 15 bases left in between. In germline, CDR1 is SGHRS, CDR2 YFSETQ. The CDR3 spans 16 residues. Source study methods: The authors estimated nucleated cell counts from reference gene primer amplification. Clones were sequenced by immunoSEQ multiplex PCR, and TCRdb holds only the in-frame ones, with some missing. V and J calls and clone size are those listed in that table; D and trimming were worked out from the DNA. The sample consists of approximately 200,000 clones, around nine tenths of them appearing once. The specimen was peripheral blood. V is TRBV5-1 and J is TRBJ1-5; weak D call: TRBD1 (6 bases). The TCR originated in a man between 65 and 85 years old with active or convalescent COVID-19. CDR3 protein: CASSFLYRDTNQPQHF. The CDR3 bases are TGCGCCAGCAGCTTCCTCTACCGGGACACCAATCAGCCCCAGCATTTT.